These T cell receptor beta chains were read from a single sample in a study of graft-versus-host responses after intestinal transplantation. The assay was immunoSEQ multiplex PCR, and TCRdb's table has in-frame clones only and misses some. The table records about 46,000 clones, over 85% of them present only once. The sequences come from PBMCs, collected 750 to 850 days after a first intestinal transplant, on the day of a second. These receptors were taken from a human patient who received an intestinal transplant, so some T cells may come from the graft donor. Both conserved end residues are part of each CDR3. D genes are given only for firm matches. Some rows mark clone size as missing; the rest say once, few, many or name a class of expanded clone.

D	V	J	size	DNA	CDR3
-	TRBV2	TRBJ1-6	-	TGTGCCAGTATTCGTCAGGGTTCGGTTTCACCCCTCCACTTT	CASIRQGSVSPLHF
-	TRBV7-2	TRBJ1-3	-	TGTGCCAGCAGCAGGATCACAGGGTCTGGAAACACCATATATTTT	CASSRITGSGNTIYF
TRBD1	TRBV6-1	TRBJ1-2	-	TGTGCCAGCAGTGAAGCTGAGGGGGCTAGTTATGGCTACACCTTC	CASSEAEGASYGYTF
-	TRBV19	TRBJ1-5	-	TGTGCCCCGGAGGGGCGGAGCAATCAGCCCCAGCATTTT	CAPEGRSNQPQHF
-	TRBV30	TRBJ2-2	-	TGTGCCTGGAGTAGGACCGGGGAGCTGTTTTTT	CAWSRTGELFF
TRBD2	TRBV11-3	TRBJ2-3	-	TGTGCCAGCAGCAGGACTAGCGGGGGCACAGATACGCAGTATTTT	CASSRTSGGTDTQYF
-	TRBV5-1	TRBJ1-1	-	TGCGCCAGCAAGGCCAGGCCTGGGGACACTGAAGCTTTCTTT	CASKARPGDTEAFF
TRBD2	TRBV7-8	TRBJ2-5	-	TGTGCCAGCAGCTTAGGACTAGCGGGAGTGTGGGGGGAGACCCAGTACTTC	CASSLGLAGVWGETQYF
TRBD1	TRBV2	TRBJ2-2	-	TGTGCCAGCAGCCAGACAGGGACGAACACCGGGGAGCTGTTTTTT	CASSQTGTNTGELFF
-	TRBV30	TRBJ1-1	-	TGTGCCTGGAGTCCACAGTTTGAAGCTTTCTTT	CAWSPQFEAFF
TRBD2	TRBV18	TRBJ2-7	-	TGTGCCAGCTCACAGGGACTAGCGGGAGGGCCCAGGTACGAGCAGTACTTC	CASSQGLAGGPRYEQYF
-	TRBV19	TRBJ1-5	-	TGTGCCAGTAGTATCGGCTGGGCCGAGGGCAATCAGCCCCAGCATTTT	CASSIGWAEGNQPQHF
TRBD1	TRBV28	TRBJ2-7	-	TGTGCCAGCAGACCGGGACAGGGGGCCGAGCAGTACTTC	CASRPGQGAEQYF
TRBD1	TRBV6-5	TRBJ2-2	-	TGTGCCAGCAGATACGGGACAGGGGCCGGGGAGCTGTTTTTT	CASRYGTGAGELFF
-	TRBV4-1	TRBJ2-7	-	TGCGCCAGCAGCCCATCTGACTCAACCACAGCCTACGAGCAGTACTTC	CASSPSDSTTAYEQYF
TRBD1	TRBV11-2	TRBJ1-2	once	TGTGCCAGCAGCTACAGGACAGGCGCTAACTATGGCTACACCTTC	CASSYRTGANYGYTF
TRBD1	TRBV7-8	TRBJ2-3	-	TGTGCCAGCAGCTTGACCTCAAGACAGGGGGTGTACGGGAGAGAAGATACGCAGTATTTT	CASSLTSRQGVYGREDTQYF
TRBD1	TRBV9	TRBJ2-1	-	TGTGCCAGCAGCGTAGGTGAGGGCAGGGGGTATGAGCAGTTCTTC	CASSVGEGRGYEQFF
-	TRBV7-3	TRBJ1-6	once	TGTGCCAGCAGCTTAAAGGGCTCCTATAATTCACCCCTCCACTTT	CASSLKGSYNSPLHF
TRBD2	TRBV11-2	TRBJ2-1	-	TGTGCCAGCAGCTTAGGGGCTAGCGGGTACTACAATGAGCAGTTCTTC	CASSLGASGYYNEQFF
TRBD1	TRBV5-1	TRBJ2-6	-	TGCGCCAGCAGCTTGCAAGGGACAGGTCTCAAAGGGCCCAACGTCCTGACTTTC	CASSLQGTGLKGPNVLTF
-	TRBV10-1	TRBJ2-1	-	TGCGCCAGCAGTGATCCAGGGATAAGAGGGGGAAGCTACAATGAGCAGTTCTTC	CASSDPGIRGGSYNEQFF
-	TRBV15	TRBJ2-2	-	TGTGCCACCAGCGCGCCGGGACGGGCCGGGGAGCTGTTTTTT	CATSAPGRAGELFF
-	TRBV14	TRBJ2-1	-	TGTGCCAGCAGCCAGGGATTAGAATGGTGGGAGCAGTTCTTC	CASSQGLEWWEQFF
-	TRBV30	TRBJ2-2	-	TGTGCCTGGAGTGGTTTACAGGTTTCTAGCGGGGAGCTGTTTTTT	CAWSGLQVSSGELFF
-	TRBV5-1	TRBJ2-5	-	TGCGCCAGCAGCTTGTTTTCGGGGCAAGAGACCCAGTACTTC	CASSLFSGQETQYF
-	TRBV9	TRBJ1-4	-	TGTGCCAGCAGCTTTTCCCCGTCCTTAGATGATGAAAAACTGTTTTTT	CASSFSPSLDDEKLFF
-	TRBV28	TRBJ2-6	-	TGTGCCAGCAGTTTATGGCAGGGGACCTCTGGGGCCAACGTCCTGACTTTC	CASSLWQGTSGANVLTF
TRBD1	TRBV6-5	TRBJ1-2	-	TGTGCCAGCAGTTCCCTCCCCAGGGGGCAAGAAGGCTACACCTTC	CASSSLPRGQEGYTF
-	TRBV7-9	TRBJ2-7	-	TGTGCCAGCAGCTCGGAGGGCCTGAGCTCCTACGAGCAGTACTTC	CASSSEGLSSYEQYF
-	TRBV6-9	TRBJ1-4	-	TGTGCCAGCAGTTACCTTGGGCGGGGGGCTGAAAAACTGTTTTTT	CASSYLGRGAEKLFF
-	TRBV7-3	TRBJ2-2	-	TGTGCCAGCAGCCCGACAGGGAACACCGGGGAGCTGTTTTTT	CASSPTGNTGELFF
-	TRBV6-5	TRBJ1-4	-	TGTGCCAGCAGTTACCCTAATGAAAAACTGTTTTTT	CASSYPNEKLFF
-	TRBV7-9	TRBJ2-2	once	TGTGCCAGCAGCTGGGTAGCGATGAACACCGGGGAGCTGTTTTTT	CASSWVAMNTGELFF
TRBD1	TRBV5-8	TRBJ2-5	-	TGTGCCAGCAGCTACGGACAGGGAGAGACCCAGTACTTC	CASSYGQGETQYF
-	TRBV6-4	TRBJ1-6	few	TGTGCCAGCAGTGACAGGGATAATTCACCCCTCCACTTT	CASSDRDNSPLHF
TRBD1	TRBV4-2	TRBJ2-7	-	TGTGCCAGCAGCCTCCGGACAGGAGACAACTCCTACGAGCAGTACTTC	CASSLRTGDNSYEQYF
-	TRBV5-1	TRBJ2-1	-	TGCGCCAGCAGCCCAAACGCGGCTAATCCGTTCTTC	CASSPNAANPFF
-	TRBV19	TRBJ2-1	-	TGTGCCAGTAGTACCGGTCCCTACAATGAGCAGTTCTTC	CASSTGPYNEQFF
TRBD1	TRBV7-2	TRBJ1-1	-	TGTGCCAGCACCGTAGAGGGGGCCGGGGGGACTGAAGCTTTCTTT	CASTVEGAGGTEAFF
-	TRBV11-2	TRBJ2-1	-	TGTGCCAGCAGCTTAGTAAGCTACAATGAGCAGTTCTTC	CASSLVSYNEQFF
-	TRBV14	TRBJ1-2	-	TGTGCCAGCAGCCAAGACAGCTACTATGGCTACACCTTC	CASSQDSYYGYTF
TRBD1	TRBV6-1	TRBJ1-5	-	TGTGCCAGCAGTGAAGCGACAGGGTGGCAGCCCCAGCATTTT	CASSEATGWQPQHF
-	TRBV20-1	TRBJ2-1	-	TGCAGTGCTAGACTAGTCGGTGAGCAGTTCTTC	CSARLVGEQFF
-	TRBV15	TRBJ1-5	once	TGTGCCACCAGCAGTCAATCTCCTCAGCCCCAGCATTTT	CATSSQSPQPQHF
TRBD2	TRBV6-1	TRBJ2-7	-	TGTGCCAGCAGTTCCAGCGGGGGGGGAGCCTACGAGCAGTACTTC	CASSSSGGGAYEQYF